The present T cell receptor (beta chain) was sequenced within a study of blood T cell repertoires in COVID-19. Study in general: Specimens from acute and convalescent COVID-19 originated in the United States, Italy and Spain.

Clones were sequenced by immunoSEQ multiplex PCR, and TCRdb holds only the in-frame ones, with some missing. The sample carries hundreds of thousands of clones, less than 90% recorded once. Looked up from germline, CDR1 is MNHEY and CDR2 is SVGEGT. V gave up 4 bases and J gave up 0 bases, with 13 bases separating them. The CDR3 runs 17 residues. This clonotype originated in a woman aged 25 to 39 who had recovered from COVID-19. Sequencing used PBMCs or T cells enriched from blood (not recorded which). This sequence joins TRBV6-2 or TRBV6-3 and TRBJ1-6; a weak D match, TRBD1 (6 bases). CDR3 sequence reads: CASSFSGTSSYNSPLHF. The DNA for the CDR3 is TGTGCCAGCAGTTTTTCCGGGACAAGCTCCTATAATTCACCCCTCCACTTT.